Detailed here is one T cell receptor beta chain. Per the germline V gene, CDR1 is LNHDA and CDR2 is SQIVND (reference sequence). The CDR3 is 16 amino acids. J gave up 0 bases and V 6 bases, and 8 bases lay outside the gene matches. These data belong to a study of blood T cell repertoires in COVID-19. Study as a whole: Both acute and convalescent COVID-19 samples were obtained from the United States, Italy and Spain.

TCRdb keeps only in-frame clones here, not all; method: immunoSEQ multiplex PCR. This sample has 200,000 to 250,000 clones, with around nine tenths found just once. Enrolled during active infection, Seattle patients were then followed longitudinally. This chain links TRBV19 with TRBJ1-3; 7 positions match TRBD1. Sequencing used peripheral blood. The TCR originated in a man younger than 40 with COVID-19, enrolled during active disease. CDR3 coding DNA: TGTGCCAGTAGCGGGACAGACATCTACTCTGGAAACACCATATATTTT. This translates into CASSGTDIYSGNTIYF.